This passage covers 31 T cell receptor beta chains from one sample sequenced in a study of regulatory T cells in long-lasting Graves disease. Time point of the sample: newly diagnosed GD, antithyroid drugs for less than 3 months. Scientists built the TCR library using RNA that was extracted from PBMCs. The authors built TCR beta libraries using iRepertoire HTBI primers and Arm-PCR of CDR3 regions. TCRdb re-analysed the multiplex PCR reads in MiXCR, keeping a single row per CDR3 protein. The data contain around 450,000 distinct CDR3 sequences, approximately 15% of them singletons. This sample was shared with a second study, whose subject was T cells in Graves' hyperthyroidism and ophthalmopathy.

The sample in question was peripheral blood mononuclear cells (PBMCs), obtained at new diagnosis, from a patient treated with antithyroid drugs. The receptor source for this set is a woman in her forties with Graves disease.

This clonotype came up many times. The chain links TRBV20-1 to TRBJ2-1; D is unresolved. Germline V lookup: CDR1 DFQATT, CDR2 SNEGSKA (reference sequence). The CDR3 covers 13 residues. V was pared by 5 bases and J by 6 bases, with 14 bases between. CDR3 region: CSALPGASNEQFF. The CDR3 nucleotides read TGCAGTGCTCTTCCCGGCGCATCCAATGAGCAGTTCTTC.

As regards this clonotype: A read error may be the cause here, since a much bigger clone is one base away. The genes are TRBV11-1 and TRBJ2-2; D perhaps matches TRBD2 (5 bases). Germline assignment: CDR1 SGHAT and CDR2 FQDESV (reference sequence). This CDR3 contains 13 residues. The CDR3 bases are TGTACCAGCAGATTTATACGGGGCGGGGAGCTGTTTTTT. Translating it yields CTSRFIRGGELFF.

This clonotype was detected many times. The chain combines TRBV24-1 with TRBJ2-3; maybe TRBD1 (5 bases). This CDR3 has 16 residues. Trimming pared 4 bases from V and 2 bases from J, leaving 15 bases between. Germline-derived CDR1 and CDR2 are KGHDR and SFDVKD. CDR3 DNA: TGTGCCACCAGTGACCCCGGCGGACAAACCACAGATACGCAGTATTTT. It yields the protein CATSDPGGQTTDTQYF.

This clonotype has a count of ten or more. The chain is built from TRBV10-3 and TRBJ2-3; TRBD2 is a possible D gene (5 bases). CDR1 and CDR2 (germline): ENHRY, SYGVKD. CDR3 length equals 16 residues. V gave up 2 bases and J gave up 5 bases, with 17 bases separating them. The CDR3 reads CAISEEDPLAEDTQYF. As DNA, the CDR3 is TGTGCCATCAGTGAGGAGGACCCTCTAGCAGAAGATACGCAGTATTTT.

This clonotype was seen ten or more times. The chain recombines TRBV10-3 with TRBJ2-7; TRBD1 aligns across 9 bases. CDR3 length: 14 residues. CDR1 is ENHRY, CDR2 SYGVKD, per germline. Germline trimming cut 7 bases from V and 6 bases from J; bases unmatched to any gene: 10. CDR3 coding DNA: TGTGCCATCAAGGGACAGGGAGTTGGGTCCGAGCAGTACTTC. Protein product: CAIKGQGVGSEQYF.

On this clonotype: A read error may explain this, as a much larger clone is one base away. J is TRBJ2-1 and V is TRBV7-8, with D tentatively TRBD1 (6 bases). V was clipped by 2 bases and J by 11 bases, with 25 bases between them. Germline V gene lookup returns CDR1 SGHVS and CDR2 FQNEAQ. CDR3 size: 17 residues. CDR3 nucleotide sequence: TGTGCCAGCAGCTTACAGGGGAGAGGGGCTCCGGGGAATCAGCAGTTCTTC. Its protein product is CASSLQGRGAPGNQQFF.

This clonotype was detected ten times or more. V is TRBV2 and J is TRBJ1-6, with 7 bases that match TRBD1. CDR1 and CDR2 (germline): SNHLY, FYNNEI. This CDR3 comprises 15 residues. V shed 7 bases and J 8 bases; nucleotides not matched to a gene: 11. In DNA form, the CDR3 reads TGTGCCAGCATTAACTCCAGGGGGTCCTATTCACCCCTCCACTTT. Translated: CASINSRGSYSPLHF.

About this clonotype itself: This probably arose from a read error, given a far larger clone one base away. The V gene is TRBV7-2, the J gene TRBJ2-1; D is unresolved. The germline V gene has CDR1 SGHTA and CDR2 FQGNSA. The CDR3 spans 16 residues. In DNA form, the CDR3 reads TGTGCCAGCAGCGACGGCCGGGTCAGTGGGTACAATGGGCAGTTCTTC. It codes for CASSDGRVSGYNGQFF.

This clonotype was counted between two and nine times. This chain connects TRBV28 to TRBJ2-7; TRBD1 matches 9 bases. Germline values: CDR1 MDHEN, CDR2 SYDVKM. The ends lost 4 bases at V and 9 bases at J; junction bases unmatched: 16. The CDR3 spans 16 residues. CDR3 DNA sequence: TGTGCCAGCAGTTCATACATACTCCACAGGGGGCTAGGGCAGTACTTC. It is translated as CASSSYILHRGLGQYF.

Regarding this clonotype: One junction end disagrees with the germline gene, perhaps due to a read error. V and J are TRBV7-7 and TRBJ2-3, with 10 bases matching TRBD2. CDR3 length equals 14 residues. From germline, CDR1 is SSHAT and CDR2 FNYEAQ (reference sequence). CDR3 residues: CASSPGTSADTQYF. The CDR3 nucleotides read TGTGCTAGCAGCCCCGGGACTAGCGCAGATACGCAGTATTTT.

At least ten counts were recorded for this clonotype. J is TRBJ1-1 and V is TRBV28, with 9 bases matching TRBD1. The germline V gene has CDR1 MDHEN and CDR2 SYDVKM. J lost 6 bases, V lost 6 bases, and 11 bases had no gene match. CDR3 size: 15 residues. The chain's CDR3 is CASRETGGGRAEAFF. In DNA, the CDR3 is TGTGCCAGCAGGGAAACAGGGGGCGGTCGTGCTGAAGCTTTCTTT.

The sample holds many counts of this clonotype. Compared with germline, one end of the junction differs, possibly owing to a read error. The V call is TRBV6-1, the J call TRBJ1-2, with unresolved D. CDR1 is MNHNS and CDR2 is SASEGT in the germline V gene. CDR3 length equals 15 residues. The CDR3 nucleotides are TGTGCCAGCATCGGACGCAGAAATGATAACGATGGCTACACCTTC. Amino acids: CASIGRRNDNDGYTF.

This clonotype was picked up many times. This chain connects TRBV27 to TRBJ2-6; 13 bases are a match to TRBD2. Germline V gene sequence: CDR1 MNHEY, CDR2 SMNVEV (reference sequence). The CDR3 is 20 amino acids. The junction had 10 bases not matched to a gene; V was cut back by 3 bases and J by 2 bases. Here the CDR3 DNA reads TGTGCCAGCAGTTTTTCGGGGACTAGCGGGATTTTTGCTGGGGCCAACGTCCTGACTTTC. Translating gives CASSFSGTSGIFAGANVLTF.

This clonotype came up a few times. V gene TRBV27 combines with J gene TRBJ2-5; 11 bases match TRBD2. Germline V gene data show CDR1 as MNHEY and CDR2 as SMNVEV (reference sequence). V was clipped by 5 bases and J by 1 base; unmatched bases: 6. This CDR3 is built from 16 residues. In DNA form, the CDR3 reads TGTGCCAGCAGTCTACAGGGACTAGCGGCCCAAGAGACCCAGTACTTC. This translates into CASSLQGLAAQETQYF.

This clonotype was recorded many times. V is TRBV6-1 and J is TRBJ2-2, with a possible D match to TRBD1 (5 bases). Trimming removed 2 bases at V and 3 bases at J, with 10 bases between. CDR1 MNHNS and CDR2 SASEGT come from the germline V gene. The CDR3 is 15 residues long. The CDR3 sequence is CASSERQGYTGELFF. In DNA, the CDR3 is TGTGCCAGCAGTGAACGCCAGGGATACACCGGGGAGCTGTTTTTT.

This clonotype was observed at least ten times. The CDR3 region has the DNA TGTGCCAGCAGCTTAGGGGGGGGGCGTCATGGCTACACCTTC. Its protein is CASSLGGGRHGYTF. The chain recombines TRBV11-3 with TRBJ1-2, with a tentative D call TRBD1 (6 bases). Germline lookup yields CDR1 SGHNT and CDR2 YENEEA. There are 14 residues in the CDR3. V gave up 1 base and J gave up 6 bases, with 12 bases separating them.

This clonotype was observed many times. This sequence joins TRBV12-5 and TRBJ2-5; TRBD2 agrees at 8 bases. CDR3 size: 13 residues. J lost 4 bases, V lost 6 bases, and 4 bases had no gene match. Per the germline V gene, CDR1 is LGHNT and CDR2 is FRNRAP. CDR3 residues: CASGTGGGETQYF. The CDR3 DNA reads as TGTGCTAGTGGCACGGGAGGGGGAGAGACCCAGTACTTC.

This clonotype was recorded many times. The chain is built from TRBV28 and TRBJ2-3; TRBD2 might be the D (6 bases). Germline values: CDR1 MDHEN, CDR2 SYDVKM. The germline V and J ends were trimmed by 3 bases and 7 bases, with 11 bases remaining between them. The CDR3 has 13 amino acids. The CDR3 loop reads CASSLLASNTQYF. Here the CDR3 DNA reads TGTGCCAGCAGTTTGCTAGCGTCAAATACGCAGTATTTT.

This clonotype was counted between two and nine times. The chain links TRBV5-1 to TRBJ1-3; D is unresolved. The CDR3 runs to 14 residues. Germline V gene data show CDR1 as SGHRS and CDR2 as YFSETQ. Trimming left V 4 bases short and J 3 bases short, with 11 bases between. The CDR3 nucleotides are TGCGCCAGCAGCCCGACGGCAGGTGGAAACACCATATATTTT. Its translation is CASSPTAGGNTIYF.

This clonotype was observed a handful of times. The chain uses TRBV5-1 and TRBJ1-1; D is unclear. CDR3 length: 13 amino acids. V lost 1 base and J 3 bases, leaving 7 bases between the germline ends. Germline loops: CDR1 SGHRS, CDR2 YFSETQ. The CDR3 spells CASSLPPDTEAFF. The DNA of the CDR3 is TGCGCCAGCAGCTTGCCCCCTGACACTGAAGCTTTCTTT. The full variable domain, its missing parts supplied by reference TRBV5-1 and TRBJ1-1, is KAGVTQTPRYLIKTRGQQVTLSCSPISGHRSVSWYQQTPGQGLQFLFEYFSETQRNKGNFPGRFSGRQFSNSRSEMNVSTLELGDSALYLCASSLPPDTEAFFGQGTRLTVV.

This clonotype appeared many times. The gene calls are TRBV6-2 or TRBV6-3 and TRBJ2-7, with D unresolved. The CDR3 consists of 12 residues. The germline gives CDR1 MNHEY, CDR2 SVGEGT. Trimming took 5 bases from V and 3 from J, leaving 8 bases between them. The CDR3 DNA reads TGTGCCAGCAGTACGCTCGACTACGAGCAGTACTTC. This sequence encodes CASSTLDYEQYF.

The gene calls are TRBV27 and TRBJ2-1; possibly TRBD1 for D (5 bases). V dropped 2 bases and J dropped 0 bases, with 11 bases sitting between them. The CDR3 has 16 amino acids. Germline V lookup: CDR1 MNHEY, CDR2 SMNVEV (reference sequence). The DNA for the CDR3 is TGTGCCAGCAGTTTAACTACAGGAGCCTCCTACAATGAGCAGTTCTTC. Protein sequence: CASSLTTGASYNEQFF.

The V and J genes are TRBV9 and TRBJ1-1; TRBD1 aligns across 7 bases. From germline, CDR1 is SGDLS and CDR2 YYNGEE. V was clipped by 4 bases and J by 6 bases; unmatched bases: 15. CDR3 length equals 16 residues. The CDR3 nucleotides read TGTGCCAGCAGCCAAGACCCAGACAGGGTAGGTCCTGAAGCTTTCTTT. It codes for CASSQDPDRVGPEAFF.

This chain joins TRBV7-2 and TRBJ1-2; 7 nucleotides align to TRBD1. J lost 6 bases, V lost 1 base, and 5 bases had no gene match. The CDR3 sequence is 14 residues long. Germline V gene sequence: CDR1 SGHTA, CDR2 FQGNSA. The DNA of the CDR3 is TGTGCCAGCAGCTTAGGACAGGGTGGGGATGGCTACACCTTC. Its protein product is CASSLGQGGDGYTF. Supplemented by reference TRBV7-2 and TRBJ1-2, the full variable domain reads GAGVSQSPSNKVTEKGKDVELRCDPISGHTALYWYRQSLGQGLEFLIYFQGNSAPDKSGLPSDRFSAERTGGSVSTLTIQRTQQEDSAVYLCASSLGQGGDGYTFGSGTRLTVV.

This clonotype was seen many times. This chain links TRBV11-2 with TRBJ2-3, with TRBD1 matching over 7 bases. Germline V CDR1 and CDR2: SGHAT, FQNNGV. V shed 2 bases, J shed 3 bases, and the junction held 8 bases outside the gene matches. The CDR3 has 16 residues. CDR3 in amino acids: CASSLTYGQATDTQYF. CDR3 sequence (DNA): TGTGCCAGCAGCTTAACCTACGGACAGGCAACAGATACGCAGTATTTT.

This clonotype was recorded many times. The rearrangement links TRBV20-1 to TRBJ2-7; 7 bases fit TRBD2. Trimming took 0 bases from V and 4 from J; bases not matched to a gene: 3. Germline assignment: CDR1 DFQATT and CDR2 SNEGSKA (reference sequence). The CDR3 consists of 13 residues. The CDR3 nucleotides are TGCAGTGCTAGAGATATAGCGGGTTACGAGCAGTACTTC. This translates into CSARDIAGYEQYF.

This clonotype was seen a handful of times. The genes are TRBV20-1 and TRBJ2-2; 8 nucleotides line up with TRBD2. CDR1 is DFQATT, CDR2 SNEGSKA, per germline (reference sequence). The CDR3 runs to 18 residues. The ends lost 5 bases at V and 1 base at J; junction bases unmatched: 15. CDR3 sequence (DNA): TGCAGTGCTTCCCCCACCTCGGGGAGCGGGAGGAACACCGGGGAGCTGTTTTTT. Protein sequence: CSASPTSGSGRNTGELFF.

At least ten counts were recorded for this clonotype. The V and J genes are TRBV9 and TRBJ2-1; 12 nucleotides line up with TRBD2. CDR1 is SGDLS and CDR2 is YYNGEE in the germline V gene. V was pared by 4 bases and J by 7 bases, with 12 bases of the junction left unmatched. CDR3 length: 17 residues. CDR3 region: CASSRLAGVVSPNEQFF. The CDR3 nucleotides are TGTGCCAGCAGCCGACTAGCGGGAGTGGTATCGCCAAATGAGCAGTTCTTC.

About this clonotype itself: One end of the junction is discordant with germline, which a read error may explain. The chain has TRBV29-1 and TRBJ2-1, with D perhaps matching TRBD1 (6 bases). The V gene's germline CDR1 is SQVTM and CDR2 ANQGSEA. The CDR3 length is 18 residues. CDR3 nucleotide sequence: TGCGGCGTTGAAGATCCCCTGGACAGACGAAACGCATACAATGAGCAGTTCTTC. Its protein is CGVEDPLDRRNAYNEQFF.

This clonotype was seen more than once but under ten times. This clone may be a read error of a much larger clone one base away. The chain recombines TRBV27 with TRBJ2-7; TRBD1 or TRBD2 may be the D gene (5 bases each). Germline V lookup: CDR1 MNHEY, CDR2 SMNVEV (reference sequence). The ends were cut back, 5 bases at V and 2 bases at J, with 13 bases in the middle. CDR3 length: 14 residues. The CDR3 loop is CASSRGRETYEQYF. The CDR3, as DNA: TGTGCCAGCAGTCGGGGCAGGGAAACCTACGAGCAGTACTTC.

V gene TRBV7-2 combines with J gene TRBJ1-5; D is undetermined. The CDR3 extends over 14 amino acids. Trimming cost V 3 bases and J 4 bases, with 10 bases left between them. CDR1 is SGHTA and CDR2 is FQGNSA in the germline V gene. CDR3 residues: CASSFMGSNQPQHF. Here the CDR3 DNA reads TGTGCCAGCAGCTTTATGGGGTCGAATCAGCCCCAGCATTTT.